This passage covers 5 T cell receptor beta chains from one sample sequenced in a study of vaccination and CD4 T cells after COVID-19 (dated by TCRdb to between 2021 and 2024). These receptors lack a known antigen. The treatment or condition label for this specimen denotes: roughly ten-day PBMC culture with coronavirus spike peptide pools or control peptides (ViraFEST assay). CD4+ T cells from unexposed donors were collected before the COVID-19 pandemic (2011-2018). Library prep was done by PCR. TCRdb names Illumina iSeq 100 as the instrument used. DNA from cultured CD4+ T cells underwent TCR sequencing with the Oncomine TCR Beta short-read assay at the Johns Hopkins FTIC core. Genomic DNA was extracted from the cultured CD4+ T cells with the QIAamp micro DNA kit. TCRdb reworked the public reads: Q25 trimming with fastp, MiXCR clone assembly, productive beta chains retained. Merged by CDR3 protein, the rows form single entries marked with the most common genes and DNA. In this sample the table shows about 11,000 distinct CDR3 sequences, less than 40% of which occur a single time. Roughly 21% of the sample is taken by the ten largest.

The sequenced sample consisted of CD4+ T cells from blood, cultured in vitro. The receptor set was obtained from a human donor in good health.

This clonotype was detected only a few times. The chain uses TRBV20-1 and TRBJ1-2; D remains ambiguous. V dropped 1 base and J dropped 3 bases, with 9 bases sitting between them. CDR1 is DFQATT and CDR2 is SNEGSKA in the germline V gene (reference sequence). This CDR3 comprises 13 residues. Here the CDR3 reads CSARVGTDYGYTF. The CDR3, as DNA: TGCAGTGCTAGAGTCGGAACGGACTATGGCTACACCTTC.

This chain connects TRBV6-2 or TRBV6-3 to TRBJ2-2, with D perhaps TRBD1 (5 bases). The CDR3 totals 12 residues. The ends were cut back, 6 bases at V and 8 bases at J, with 10 bases in the middle. Germline CDR1 and CDR2: MNHEY and SVGEGT. CDR3 sequence (DNA): TGTGCCAGCAGCCCCAGGGTTGGGGAGCTGTTTTTT. Translation: CASSPRVGELFF.

This rearrangement joins TRBV7-2 to TRBJ1-2; 8 bases are shared with TRBD1. V gave up 4 bases and J gave up 5 bases; unmatched junction bases: 6. This CDR3 has 14 amino acids. Looked up from germline, CDR1 is SGHTA and CDR2 is FQGNSA. The chain's CDR3 is CASSSTGVGYGYTF. CDR3 nucleotide sequence: TGTGCCAGCAGCTCGACAGGGGTTGGGTATGGCTACACCTTC.

This clonotype was observed a handful of times. The CDR3 here is CAISEWGSDYSNQPQHF. Here the CDR3 DNA reads TGTGCCATCAGTGAGTGGGGCAGCGACTATAGCAATCAGCCCCAGCATTTT. The V and J genes are TRBV10-3 and TRBJ1-5; D is possibly TRBD1 (5 bases). The CDR3 is 17 residues long. From germline, CDR1 is ENHRY and CDR2 SYGVKD. Trimming left V 1 base short and J 0 bases short, with 13 bases between.

Only one count was recorded for this clonotype. An end of the junction differs from the germline gene, which may be a read error. This rearrangement joins TRBV20-1 to TRBJ2-2; 9 positions agree with TRBD1. This CDR3 contains 16 residues. Germline lookup yields CDR1 DFQATT and CDR2 SNEGSKA (reference sequence). The CDR3 is CSAQPIMGQGPGELSF. CDR3 in DNA: TGCAGTGCGCAACCAATAATGGGACAGGGTCCCGGGGAGCTGTCTTTT.